Below, 4 T cell receptor beta chains from the same sample are listed, as sequenced in a study of human T cells and chemical hapten exposure. Sample time point: patch test 2, 6 weeks after DPC sensitization. Treatment: therapeutic diphenylcyclopropenone sensitization with weekly scalp DPC. A single record per CDR3 protein comes from TCRdb applying MiXCR to the RACE reads. The repertoire has roughly 69,000 distinct CDR3 sequences, around a tenth of them found once; the top ten carry around 7%. This sample comprised whole blood, obtained in connection with sensitization to the hapten diphenylcyclopropenone (DPC). These receptors came from a woman in her forties or fifties with alopecia areata. Some clones in this sample may be carry-over from other donors' samples.

This clonotype came up a few times. The chain carries TRBV20-1 and TRBJ1-1; D is ambiguous. V was trimmed by 4 bases and J by 0 bases, leaving 6 bases between them. Germline V gives CDR1 DFQATT, CDR2 SNEGSKA (reference sequence). CDR3 length: 12 amino acids. The CDR3 loop reads CSATGMNTEAFF. Written as DNA, the CDR3 is TGCAGTGCTACGGGGATGAACACTGAAGCTTTCTTT.

Many counts were recorded for this clonotype. CDR3 in amino acids: CASSPLGRAATEAFF. Here the CDR3 DNA reads TGTGCCAGCTCACCATTGGGGAGGGCGGCCACTGAAGCTTTCTTT. The chain carries TRBV18 and TRBJ1-1, with D unclear. There are 15 residues in the CDR3. Germline CDR1 KGHSH, CDR2 LQKENI. Trimming took off 2 bases at V and 4 bases at J, with 14 bases between the two ends. Drawing the rest from reference TRBV18 and TRBJ1-1, the complete variable domain is NAGVMQNPRHLVRRRGQEARLRCSPMKGHSHVYWYRQLPEEGLKFMVYLQKENIIDESGMPKERFSAEFPKEGPSILRIQQVVRGDSAAYFCASSPLGRAATEAFFGQGTRLTVV.

In the case of this clonotype: A much larger clone differs by one base, so this may be a read error. The rearrangement uses TRBV11-2 and TRBJ2-2, with 11 bases lining up with TRBD2. The CDR3 sequence is 16 residues long. Germline V gene data show CDR1 as SGHAT and CDR2 as FQNNGV. The CDR3, as DNA: TGTGTCAGCAGCTTAGAACTAGCGGGAGACACCGGGGAGCTGTTTTTT. Translating it yields CVSSLELAGDTGELFF.

A few counts support this clonotype. J is TRBJ2-2 and V is TRBV3-1; D is unresolved. This CDR3 contains 16 residues. The ends were cut back, 1 base at V and 1 base at J, with 10 bases in the middle. The germline V gene has CDR1 LGHDT and CDR2 YNNKEL (reference sequence). The CDR3 DNA is TGTGCCAGCAGCCAAGGAGGACCAGGGAACACCGGGGAGCTGTTTTTT. Its translation: CASSQGGPGNTGELFF.